The 19 T cell receptor beta chains below all came from one sample that was sequenced in a study of blood T cell repertoires in COVID-19. Measured with immunoSEQ multiplex PCR; TCRdb has only the in-frame clones, and not every one. The sample has about 300,000 clones, 85% to 90% seen once. The sequenced sample was PBMCs or T cells enriched from blood (not recorded which). The receptor source for this set is a man between 25 and 39 years old who had recovered from COVID-19.

The J gene is TRBJ1-5, the V gene TRBV28, with a tentative D call TRBD1 (5 bases). Germline loops: CDR1 MDHEN, CDR2 SYDVKM. V lost 6 bases and J 0 bases, leaving 18 bases between the germline ends. The CDR3 covers 17 residues. CDR3 residues: CASSSGGNPNSNQPQHF. Written as DNA, the CDR3 is TGTGCCAGCAGCTCTGGGGGGAACCCGAATAGCAATCAGCCCCAGCATTTT.

The V call is TRBV6-1, the J call TRBJ2-7, with D possibly being TRBD1 (5 bases). Between the trimmed V and J ends, which lost 3 bases and 1 base, there was a span of 13 bases. The CDR3 has 15 amino acids. The germline V gene encodes CDR1 MNHNS and CDR2 SASEGT. The CDR3 protein is CASSDTWTLSYEQYF. The CDR3, as DNA: TGTGCCAGCAGTGACACCTGGACACTGTCCTACGAGCAGTACTTC.

CDR3 region: CASSPGRGNEKLFF. Written as DNA, the CDR3 is TGTGCCAGCTCACCGGGGAGGGGGAATGAAAAACTGTTTTTT. The chain is built from TRBV18 and TRBJ1-4, with a weak D call TRBD1 (6 bases). The CDR3 runs to 14 residues. V lost 3 bases and J lost 5, with 10 bases in between. CDR1 is KGHSH and CDR2 is LQKENI in the germline V gene.

Concerning this clone itself: The sample holds other DNA sequences that translate to the same CDR3. V usage is TRBV19 and J usage is TRBJ2-2, with 11 bases lining up with TRBD1. CDR3 length: 14 amino acids. Germline assignment: CDR1 LNHDA and CDR2 SQIVND (reference sequence). V gave up 6 bases and J gave up 5 bases; unmatched junction bases: 2. The CDR3 spells CASRDRGRTGELFF. The CDR3 nucleotides are TGTGCCAGTAGGGACAGGGGGCGAACCGGGGAGCTGTTTTTT.

The chain links TRBV28 to TRBJ2-2; TRBD2 is a possible D gene (6 bases). Germline V CDR1 and CDR2: MDHEN, SYDVKM. V lost 2 bases, J lost 3 bases, and 7 bases lay in between. The CDR3 covers 14 residues. The CDR3 DNA sequence: TGTGCCAGCAGTTTAGCGGGGCACACCGGGGAGCTGTTTTTT. Amino acid sequence: CASSLAGHTGELFF.

This clone appeared a few times. CDR3 region: CASSWNDDNKAPLHF. CDR3 bases: TGTGCCAGTAGTTGGAACGATGACAACAAAGCACCCCTCCACTTT. The chain carries TRBV19 and TRBJ1-6; D call uncertain. Germline CDR1 LNHDA, CDR2 SQIVND (reference sequence). Trimming took off 5 bases at V and 11 bases at J, with 19 bases between the two ends. The CDR3 covers 15 residues.

V gene TRBV18 combines with J gene TRBJ1-3; no firm D call. CDR1 and CDR2 (germline): KGHSH, LQKENI. V was clipped by 2 bases and J by 0 bases, with 8 bases between them. CDR3 length: 15 amino acids. CDR3 nucleotide sequence: TGTGCCAGCTCACCAGGTCTCAGCTCTGGAAACACCATATATTTT. Translating gives CASSPGLSSGNTIYF.

V gene TRBV5-4 combines with J gene TRBJ2-1; no definite D call. Trimming took off 7 bases at V and 3 bases at J, with 11 bases between the two ends. The length of the CDR3 is 13 residues. CDR1 and CDR2 (germline): SGHNT, YYREEE (reference sequence). The CDR3 bases are TGTGCCAGCCACGCTAAGATCTACAATGAGCAGTTCTTC. Its protein product is CASHAKIYNEQFF.

This sequence joins TRBV24-1 and TRBJ2-1; 8 bases line up with TRBD2. This CDR3 region has 18 residues. Losses at the gene ends were 3 bases for V and 4 bases for J; bases not matched to a gene: 13. Germline CDR1 reads KGHDR; CDR2 reads SFDVKD. CDR3 DNA sequence: TGTGCCACCAGTGATAGTAGGGGGACTAGAGCGGGTTACAATGAGCAGTTCTTC. Encoded protein: CATSDSRGTRAGYNEQFF.

The chain carries TRBV27 and TRBJ1-2; D possibly corresponds to TRBD1 (6 bases). The germline V and J ends were trimmed by 4 bases and 0 bases, with 15 bases remaining between them. The CDR3 totals 16 residues. The germline V gene encodes CDR1 MNHEY and CDR2 SMNVEV (reference sequence). Written as DNA, the CDR3 is TGTGCCAGCAGTTCAAAACAGGGACGGGCTAACTATGGCTACACCTTC. It is translated as CASSSKQGRANYGYTF.

A few counts support this clone. The CDR3 DNA is TGTGCCAGCAGTACCGGGACTCCGACTGGAAACACCATATATTTT. Its translation is CASSTGTPTGNTIYF. This chain connects TRBV6-5 to TRBJ1-3, with a possible D match to TRBD1 (5 bases). V was pared by 5 bases and J by 2 bases, with 13 bases between. This CDR3 comprises 15 residues. Germline V gene lookup returns CDR1 MNHEY and CDR2 SVGAGI.

The V gene is TRBV5-1, the J gene TRBJ2-5; 9 nucleotides match TRBD1. The length of the CDR3 is 12 residues. Unmatched junction bases numbered 5, after V lost 4 bases and J lost 10 bases. The germline V gene has CDR1 SGHRS and CDR2 YFSETQ. The CDR3 region has the DNA TGCGCCAGCAGCCGGACAGGGGCGGTCCAGTACTTC. This codes for CASSRTGAVQYF.

CDR3 DNA sequence: TGTGCCAGTAGCCACCTACGGACAGGGAGGGGCCAGCCCCAGCATTTT. It translates to CASSHLRTGRGQPQHF. This rearrangement joins TRBV19 to TRBJ1-5, with 8 nucleotides matching TRBD1. The V gene end was trimmed by 6 bases and the J gene end by 7 bases; junction bases not matched to a gene: 14. The CDR3 covers 16 residues. Germline-derived CDR1 and CDR2 are LNHDA and SQIVND (reference sequence).

J is TRBJ1-6 and V is TRBV11-1, with 9 nucleotides matching TRBD1. Unmatched junction bases numbered 6, after V lost 5 bases and J lost 10 bases. This CDR3 comprises 14 residues. Germline values: CDR1 SGHAT, CDR2 FQDESV (reference sequence). The CDR3 loop is CASSRGQGLSPLHF. In DNA form, the CDR3 reads TGTGCCAGCAGCCGAGGACAGGGGTTATCACCCCTCCACTTT.

This chain links TRBV7-9 with TRBJ2-3; D ambiguous. This CDR3 region has 12 residues. V lost 5 bases and J lost 2, with 5 bases in between. Germline V gene data show CDR1 as SEHNR and CDR2 as FQNEAQ (reference sequence). In DNA, the CDR3 is TGTGCCAGCAGCGCAGACACAGATACGCAGTATTTT. This codes for CASSADTDTQYF.

The chain is built from TRBV24-1 and TRBJ2-2, with TRBD1 matching 8 bases. Trimming at V came to 3 bases and at J to 3 bases, leaving 8 bases not matched to a gene. CDR3 length: 17 amino acids. CDR1 is KGHDR, CDR2 SFDVKD, per germline. This CDR3 is CATSDLGQGEYTGELFF. The CDR3 DNA is TGTGCCACCAGTGATCTCGGACAGGGAGAGTACACCGGGGAGCTGTTTTTT.

The V gene is TRBV5-5, the J gene TRBJ1-5; TRBD1 matches 8 bases. Per germline, CDR1 SGHKS and CDR2 YYEKEE (reference sequence). V was clipped by 6 bases and J by 6 bases; unmatched bases: 8. This CDR3 comprises 14 residues. CDR3: CASNPDRASQPQHF. Here the CDR3 DNA reads TGTGCCAGCAACCCGGACAGGGCAAGTCAGCCCCAGCATTTT.

CDR3 sequence reads: CASSPIGTDPGGTIYF. As DNA, the CDR3 is TGTGCCAGCTCACCAATAGGGACAGACCCCGGCGGCACCATATATTTT. The chain combines TRBV18 with TRBJ1-3, with 7 positions matching TRBD1. The junction had 13 bases not matched to a gene; V was cut back by 2 bases and J by 9 bases. The CDR3 spans 16 residues. The germline gives CDR1 KGHSH, CDR2 LQKENI.

This clone appeared once. The V and J genes are TRBV29-1 and TRBJ2-7; possibly TRBD1 for D (6 bases). The CDR3 contains 12 residues. Germline CDR1 is SQVTM and CDR2 is ANQGSEA. Trimming left V 4 bases short and J 4 bases short, with 11 bases between. CDR3 coding DNA: TGCAGCGTTGGGTTGGACAGATACGAGCAGTACTTC. It yields the protein CSVGLDRYEQYF.